The 23 T cell receptor beta chains listed next were all sequenced from one sample in a study of early T cells in non-severe SARS-CoV-2 infection. TCRdb used MiXCR to reprocess the 5' RACE reads, holding one entry per CDR3 protein. Of about 34,000 distinct CDR3 sequences in the sample, roughly 5.8% are singletons; the top ten hold over 5%. Input material: whole blood. Receptors originate from an adult who was a healthcare worker with PCR-confirmed SARS-CoV-2 infection or an uninfected control (not recorded which).

This clonotype was recorded many times. J is TRBJ2-1 and V is TRBV6-4; D gene uncertain. The ends were cut back, 2 bases at V and 6 bases at J, with 11 bases in the middle. The CDR3 is 14 residues long. The V gene's germline CDR1 is MRHNA and CDR2 SNTAGT. Here the CDR3 DNA reads TGTGCCAGCAGTGACCCGGACGGCGGCAATGAGCAGTTCTTC. It encodes CASSDPDGGNEQFF.

The genes are TRBV4-2 and TRBJ2-7; D call uncertain. This CDR3 contains 15 residues. V was shortened by 4 bases and J by 7 bases, with 20 bases between the two germline ends. CDR1 LGHNA and CDR2 YNFKEQ come from the germline V gene. CDR3 DNA: TGTGCCAGCAGCCCGCAAGTCCTTCCCCCCCTGGAGCAGTACTTC. This gives the protein CASSPQVLPPLEQYF.

This clonotype was counted many times. This chain joins TRBV20-1 and TRBJ2-1, with D perhaps TRBD2 (6 bases). The V and J ends lost 4 bases and 12 bases respectively, with 22 bases between them. CDR3 length: 14 amino acids. Germline lookup yields CDR1 DFQATT and CDR2 SNEGSKA (reference sequence). The CDR3 spells CSATERAGAQGQFF. In DNA form, the CDR3 reads TGCAGTGCTACCGAGCGGGCTGGGGCCCAGGGGCAGTTCTTC.

At least ten counts were recorded for this clonotype. The chain combines TRBV12-3 or TRBV12-4 with TRBJ2-5, with 7 bases lining up with TRBD2. The V segment lost 3 bases and the J segment 5 bases; nucleotides outside the gene matches: 6. The CDR3 is 14 residues long. CDR3 amino acids: CASSFSSGAETQYF. The CDR3, as DNA: TGTGCCAGCAGTTTTTCCAGCGGGGCGGAGACCCAGTACTTC.

Many counts were recorded for this clonotype. The chain couples TRBV30 to TRBJ2-7; D is undetermined. Trimming removed 2 bases from V and 2 bases from J, with 10 bases in between. This CDR3 region has 13 residues. Germline loops: CDR1 GTSNPN, CDR2 SVGIG (reference sequence). The DNA for the CDR3 is TGTGCCTGGAGTTTGGGTAATGCCTACGAGCAGTACTTC. Amino acid sequence: CAWSLGNAYEQYF.

This clonotype was observed many times. The chain joins TRBV7-3 to TRBJ2-4; 7 nucleotides line up with TRBD1. The CDR3 has 14 residues. After removal of 5 bases from V and 5 bases from J, the junction contained 6 bases not matched to a gene. Germline loops: CDR1 SGHTA, CDR2 FQGTGA. Here the CDR3 reads CASSPGQSQNIQYF. DNA of the CDR3: TGTGCCAGCAGCCCGGGACAGTCCCAAAACATTCAGTACTTC.

The V gene is TRBV11-2, the J gene TRBJ2-4; the D is unclear. V lost 1 base and J lost 7, with 11 bases in between. This CDR3 spans 14 amino acids. Germline CDR1 reads SGHAT; CDR2 reads FQNNGV. CDR3 region: CASSLGARRNIQYF. DNA of the CDR3: TGTGCCAGCAGCTTAGGGGCTAGACGGAACATTCAGTACTTC.

This clonotype showed up just a few times. The chain is built from TRBV5-1 and TRBJ2-5; D is possibly TRBD2 (6 bases). Germline V gene lookup returns CDR1 SGHRS and CDR2 YFSETQ. CDR3 length: 13 amino acids. V was pared by 2 bases and J by 7 bases, with 12 bases between. The CDR3 spells CASSFSLGGTQYF. CDR3 in DNA: TGCGCCAGCAGCTTTTCTCTGGGAGGGACCCAGTACTTC. The full variable domain, in which reference TRBV5-1 and TRBJ2-5 provide the parts outside the CDR3, is KAGVTQTPRYLIKTRGQQVTLSCSPISGHRSVSWYQQTPGQGLQFLFEYFSETQRNKGNFPGRFSGRQFSNSRSEMNVSTLELGDSALYLCASSFSLGGTQYFGPGTRLLVL.

The V gene is TRBV7-2, the J gene TRBJ2-3; possible D gene TRBD2, 5 bases. CDR3 length: 15 residues. Germline V gene data show CDR1 as SGHTA and CDR2 as FQGNSA. Trimming took off 1 base at V and 1 base at J, with 9 bases between the two ends. The CDR3 DNA is TGTGCCAGCAGCTTAGGAGGGCGACGCACAGATACGCAGTATTTT. It yields the protein CASSLGGRRTDTQYF.

The rearrangement joins TRBV5-1 to TRBJ2-3; TRBD2 might be the D (5 bases). Germline CDR1 reads SGHRS; CDR2 reads YFSETQ. Deletions cut 2 bases from V and 4 bases from J, with 14 bases between. This CDR3 is built from 15 residues. The CDR3 sequence: CASSFEGYDPDTQYF. Written as DNA, the CDR3 is TGCGCCAGCAGCTTCGAGGGATATGACCCAGATACGCAGTATTTT.

This clonotype was counted only a few times. The rearrangement joins TRBV29-1 to TRBJ2-1; 8 bases agree with TRBD2. Looked up from germline, CDR1 is SQVTM and CDR2 is ANQGSEA. The CDR3 covers 13 residues. V lost 3 bases, J lost 6 bases, and 4 bases stayed unmatched. The CDR3 protein is CSVDPGTSNEQFF. In DNA form, the CDR3 reads TGCAGCGTTGACCCCGGGACTAGCAATGAGCAGTTCTTC.

In this sample, this clonotype turned up many times. The V call is TRBV6-1, the J call TRBJ1-1, with D unresolved. The germline V gene encodes CDR1 MNHNS and CDR2 SASEGT. Trimming removed 6 bases from V and 0 bases from J, with 8 bases in between. The length of the CDR3 is 13 residues. The CDR3 region has the DNA TGTGCCAGCAGCGGAATGATGAACACTGAAGCTTTCTTT. Its translation is CASSGMMNTEAFF.

Ten or more counts support this clonotype. The chain links TRBV10-3 to TRBJ2-1; TRBD2 aligns across 12 bases. J lost 7 bases, V lost 3 bases, and 7 bases had no gene match. Germline V gene lookup returns CDR1 ENHRY and CDR2 SYGVKD. This CDR3 region has 16 residues. The CDR3 DNA is TGTGCCATCAGTGATTCCGGACTAGCGGGAAGGAATGAGCAGTTCTTC. Translated: CAISDSGLAGRNEQFF.

This clonotype showed up many times. V and J are TRBV27 and TRBJ2-7; a possible D gene is TRBD2 (6 bases). The CDR3 consists of 13 residues. Deletions cut 5 bases from V and 5 bases from J, with 13 bases between. The germline V gene has CDR1 MNHEY and CDR2 SMNVEV (reference sequence). The CDR3 reads CASSKGGGDEQYF. DNA of the CDR3: TGTGCCAGCAGTAAGGGAGGAGGGGACGAGCAGTACTTC.

This clonotype was counted ten times or more. The V gene is TRBV18, the J gene TRBJ2-7; 9 bases agree with TRBD1. Trimming removed 2 bases from V and 1 base from J; junction bases left unmatched: 9. Germline CDR1 KGHSH, CDR2 LQKENI. CDR3 length: 17 amino acids. Here the CDR3 reads CASSPSRTGTGSYEQYF. The CDR3 nucleotides read TGTGCCAGCTCACCATCCCGAACCGGGACAGGGTCCTACGAGCAGTACTTC.

This clonotype was counted between two and nine times. The DNA for the CDR3 is TGCGCCAGCAGCCAAGGCGGACTAGCGGGAGGGAGCTCCTACAATGAGCAGTTCTTC. This codes for CASSQGGLAGGSSYNEQFF. The gene calls are TRBV4-1 and TRBJ2-1, with 15 bases that match TRBD2. Per germline, CDR1 MGHRA and CDR2 YSYEKL. This CDR3 region has 19 residues. The V segment lost 1 base and the J segment 0 bases; nucleotides outside the gene matches: 4.

This clonotype has at least ten counts. The J gene is TRBJ1-2, the V gene TRBV12-3 or TRBV12-4; no reliable D call. The CDR3 sequence is 12 residues long. With 3 bases removed from V and 5 bases from J, the gap between germline ends came to 7 bases. The CDR3 spells CASSFDGYGYTF. CDR3 DNA: TGTGCCAGCAGTTTCGATGGGTATGGCTACACCTTC.

The chain joins TRBV12-3 or TRBV12-4 to TRBJ2-5; 11 bases agree with TRBD1. CDR3 size: 17 residues. V shed 4 bases and J 10 bases; nucleotides not matched to a gene: 17. CDR3 in DNA: TGTGCCAGCAGTTCGGAGCTCCTGGACAGGGGGCAAAGAGGCCAGTACTTC. This gives the protein CASSSELLDRGQRGQYF.

Many counts were recorded for this clonotype. The chain joins TRBV20-1 to TRBJ2-3; D gene uncertain. From germline, CDR1 is DFQATT and CDR2 SNEGSKA (reference sequence). The CDR3 has 14 residues. V gave up 3 bases and J gave up 2 bases, with 12 bases separating them. The CDR3 here is CSARAAIFTDTQYF. CDR3 DNA: TGCAGTGCTAGGGCAGCCATTTTCACAGATACGCAGTATTTT.

The table lists this clonotype with a few counts. V usage is TRBV18 and J usage is TRBJ1-1; 7 positions agree with TRBD1. CDR1 is KGHSH and CDR2 is LQKENI in the germline V gene. The V and J ends lost 0 bases and 4 bases, in that order; junction bases with no gene match: 2. The CDR3 has 14 residues. The CDR3 nucleotides are TGTGCCAGCTCACCACCGACAGGGCCCACTGAAGCTTTCTTT. This sequence encodes CASSPPTGPTEAFF.

In this sample, this clonotype turned up many times. The chain combines TRBV6-6 with TRBJ2-7, with D uncertain. The CDR3 loop spans 12 amino acids. Trimming shortened V by 6 bases and J by 6 bases, and 12 bases separated the two germline ends. Germline V lookup: CDR1 MNHNY, CDR2 SVGAGI (reference sequence). The CDR3 DNA is TGTGCCAGCAGGCCGCGAGACGGCGAGCAGTACTTC. It translates to CASRPRDGEQYF.

The V and J genes are TRBV13 and TRBJ2-1; 9 positions agree with TRBD2. This CDR3 has 19 residues. CDR1 and CDR2 (germline): PRHDT, FYEKMQ (reference sequence). V shed 3 bases, J shed 0 bases, and the junction held 12 bases outside the gene matches. CDR3 amino acids: CASSLGRASGKSSYNEQFF. CDR3 DNA sequence: TGTGCCAGCAGCTTGGGGCGGGCTAGCGGGAAAAGCTCCTACAATGAGCAGTTCTTC.

This clonotype was seen more than once but under ten times. The chain is built from TRBV9 and TRBJ1-1; D unresolved. CDR1 and CDR2 from the germline V gene are SGDLS and YYNGEE. Trimming took 3 bases from V and 0 from J, leaving 6 bases between them. The CDR3 extends over 13 amino acids. The CDR3 coding sequence is TGTGCCAGCAGCGGAGCAGTGAACACTGAAGCTTTCTTT. Its protein is CASSGAVNTEAFF.